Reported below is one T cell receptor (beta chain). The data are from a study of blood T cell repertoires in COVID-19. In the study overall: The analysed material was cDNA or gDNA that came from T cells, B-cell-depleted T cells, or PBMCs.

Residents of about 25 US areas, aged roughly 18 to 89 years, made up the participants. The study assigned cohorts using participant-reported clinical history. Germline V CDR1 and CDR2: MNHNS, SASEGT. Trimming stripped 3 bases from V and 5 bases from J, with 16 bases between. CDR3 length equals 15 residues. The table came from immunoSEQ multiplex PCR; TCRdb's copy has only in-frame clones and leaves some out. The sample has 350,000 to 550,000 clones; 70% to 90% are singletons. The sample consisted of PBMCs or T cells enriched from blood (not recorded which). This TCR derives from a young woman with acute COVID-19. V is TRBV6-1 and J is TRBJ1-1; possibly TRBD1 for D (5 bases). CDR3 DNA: TGTGCCAGCAGTGACCCGGGGGGTCGTGAAACTGAAGCTTTCTTT. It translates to CASSDPGGRETEAFF.